This T cell receptor (beta chain) was obtained from a study of T cell responses to AZD1222 COVID-19 vaccine. The data were produced by immunoSEQ multiplex PCR, yet TCRdb's version contains in-frame clones alone and is incomplete. Among about 85,000 clones listed, approximately 89% were seen once. The CDR3 is made up of 14 amino acids. The germline CDR1 and CDR2 sequences are LNHDA and SQIVND (reference sequence). Trimming removed 4 bases at V and 4 bases at J, with 14 bases between. The chain joins TRBV19 to TRBJ2-7; D may be TRBD1 or TRBD2 (5 bases each). Sequenced here: peripheral blood, sampled on day 0 of AZD1222 vaccination. The origin of this receptor is an adult in good health. The CDR3 is CASSTRDGGYEQYF. CDR3 DNA sequence: TGTGCCAGTAGTACCCGGGACGGTGGATACGAGCAGTACTTC.